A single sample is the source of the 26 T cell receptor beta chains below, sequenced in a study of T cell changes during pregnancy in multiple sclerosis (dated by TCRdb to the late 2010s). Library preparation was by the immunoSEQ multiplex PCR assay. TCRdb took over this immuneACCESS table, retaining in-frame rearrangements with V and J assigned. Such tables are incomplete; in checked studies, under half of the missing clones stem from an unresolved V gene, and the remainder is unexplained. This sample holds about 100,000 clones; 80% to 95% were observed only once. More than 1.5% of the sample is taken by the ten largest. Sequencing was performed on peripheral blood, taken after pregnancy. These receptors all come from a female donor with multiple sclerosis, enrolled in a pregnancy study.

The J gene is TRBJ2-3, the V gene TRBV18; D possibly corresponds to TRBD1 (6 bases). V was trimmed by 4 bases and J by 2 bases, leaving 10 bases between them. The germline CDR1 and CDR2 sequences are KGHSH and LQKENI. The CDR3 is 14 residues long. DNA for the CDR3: TGTGCCAGCTCACTTCACAGGGACACAGATACGCAGTATTTT. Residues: CASSLHRDTDTQYF.

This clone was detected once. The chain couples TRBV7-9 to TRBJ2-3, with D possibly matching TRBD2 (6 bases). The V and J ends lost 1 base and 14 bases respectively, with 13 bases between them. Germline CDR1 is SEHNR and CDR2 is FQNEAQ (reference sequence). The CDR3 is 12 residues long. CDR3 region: CASSLVEGQAYF. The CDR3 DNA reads TGTGCCAGCAGCTTAGTGGAGGGCCAAGCGTATTTT.

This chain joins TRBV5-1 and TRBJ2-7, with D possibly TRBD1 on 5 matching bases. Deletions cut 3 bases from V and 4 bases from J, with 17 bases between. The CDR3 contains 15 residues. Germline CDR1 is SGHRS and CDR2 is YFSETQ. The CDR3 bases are TGCGCCAGCAGCTACGGGTCGGCAGGGTGGTACGAGCAGTACTTC. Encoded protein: CASSYGSAGWYEQYF.

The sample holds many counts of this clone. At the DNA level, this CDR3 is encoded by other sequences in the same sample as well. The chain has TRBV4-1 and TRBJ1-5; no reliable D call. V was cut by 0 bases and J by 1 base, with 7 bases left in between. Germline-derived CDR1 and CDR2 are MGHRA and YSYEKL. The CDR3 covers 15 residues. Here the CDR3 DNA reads TGCGCCAGCAGCCAAGAGCCCGGGAGCAATCAGCCCCAGCATTTT. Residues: CASSQEPGSNQPQHF.

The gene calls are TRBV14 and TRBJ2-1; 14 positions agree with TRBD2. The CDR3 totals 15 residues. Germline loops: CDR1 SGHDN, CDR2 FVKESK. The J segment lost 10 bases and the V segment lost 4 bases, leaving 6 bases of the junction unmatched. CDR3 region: CASSPGTSGRREQFF. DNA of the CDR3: TGTGCCAGCAGCCCCGGGACTAGCGGGAGAAGGGAGCAGTTCTTC.

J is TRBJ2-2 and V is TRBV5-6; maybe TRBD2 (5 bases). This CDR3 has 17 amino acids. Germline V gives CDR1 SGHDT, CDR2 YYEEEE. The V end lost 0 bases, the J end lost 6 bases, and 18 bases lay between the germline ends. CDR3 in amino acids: CASSLATNVRGSGELFF. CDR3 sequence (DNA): TGTGCCAGCAGCTTGGCTACGAACGTACGGGGATCCGGGGAGCTGTTTTTT.

CDR3 sequence: CASSFNGGRARNEQFF. The CDR3 DNA reads TGTGCCAGCAGTTTTAACGGCGGGAGGGCTCGCAATGAGCAGTTCTTC. The chain employs TRBV28 and TRBJ2-1; 9 positions match TRBD2. CDR1 is MDHEN and CDR2 is SYDVKM in the germline V gene. V was clipped by 3 bases and J by 6 bases; unmatched bases: 9. The CDR3 totals 16 residues.

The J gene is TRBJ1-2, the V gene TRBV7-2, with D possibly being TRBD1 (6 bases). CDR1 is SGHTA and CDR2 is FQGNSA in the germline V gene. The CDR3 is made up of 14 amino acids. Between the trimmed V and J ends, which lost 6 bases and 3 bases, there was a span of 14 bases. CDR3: CASSSSRGDYGYTF. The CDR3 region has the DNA TGTGCCAGCAGTTCCAGCAGGGGCGACTATGGCTACACCTTC.

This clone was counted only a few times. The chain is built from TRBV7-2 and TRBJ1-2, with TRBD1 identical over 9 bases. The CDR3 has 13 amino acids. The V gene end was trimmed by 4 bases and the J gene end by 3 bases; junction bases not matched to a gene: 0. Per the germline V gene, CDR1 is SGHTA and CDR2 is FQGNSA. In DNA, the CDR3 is TGTGCCAGCAGCTGGACAGGGGACTATGGCTACACCTTC. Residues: CASSWTGDYGYTF.

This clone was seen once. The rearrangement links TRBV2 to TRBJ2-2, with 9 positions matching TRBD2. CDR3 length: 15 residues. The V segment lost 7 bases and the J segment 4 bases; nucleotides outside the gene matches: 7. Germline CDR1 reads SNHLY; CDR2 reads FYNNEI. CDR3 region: CASKAGGLGTGELFF. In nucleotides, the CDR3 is TGTGCCAGCAAGGCGGGAGGGTTGGGCACCGGGGAGCTGTTTTTT.

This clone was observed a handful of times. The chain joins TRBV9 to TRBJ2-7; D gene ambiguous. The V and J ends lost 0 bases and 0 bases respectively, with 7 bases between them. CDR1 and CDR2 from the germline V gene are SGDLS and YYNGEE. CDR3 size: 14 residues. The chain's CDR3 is CASSVEQSSYEQYF. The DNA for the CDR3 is TGTGCCAGCAGCGTAGAACAGTCCTCCTACGAGCAGTACTTC.

CDR3 protein: CATSPTGGAGANVLTF. CDR3 nucleotide sequence: TGTGCCACCAGCCCGACAGGGGGCGCTGGGGCCAACGTCCTGACTTTC. V is TRBV15 and J is TRBJ2-6; 10 bases are shared with TRBD1. There are 16 residues in the CDR3. Germline V gene data show CDR1 as LNHNV and CDR2 as YYDKDF (reference sequence). The V segment lost 5 bases and the J segment 2 bases; nucleotides outside the gene matches: 3.

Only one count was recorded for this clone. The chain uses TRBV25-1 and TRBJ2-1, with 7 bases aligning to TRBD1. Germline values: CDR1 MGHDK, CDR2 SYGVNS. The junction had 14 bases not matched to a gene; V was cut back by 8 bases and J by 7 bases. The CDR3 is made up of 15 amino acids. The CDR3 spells CASGKRAGGGNEQFF. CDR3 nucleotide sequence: TGTGCCAGCGGAAAGAGGGCAGGGGGTGGGAATGAGCAGTTCTTC.

CDR3 residues: CASSVAGELFF. The CDR3 bases are TGTGCCAGCAGTGTCGCCGGGGAGCTGTTTTTT. The chain combines TRBV25-1 with TRBJ2-2; D gene uncertain. This CDR3 is built from 11 residues. The ends were cut back, 4 bases at V and 6 bases at J, with 3 bases in the middle. Germline V gene sequence: CDR1 MGHDK, CDR2 SYGVNS.

CDR3 in amino acids: CASSLRTGHTDTQYF. CDR3 in DNA: TGTGCCAGTAGTTTGCGGACAGGACACACAGATACGCAGTATTTT. The J gene is TRBJ2-3, the V gene TRBV19, with TRBD1 matching 7 bases. Unmatched junction bases numbered 7, after V lost 5 bases and J lost 2 bases. Germline CDR1 reads LNHDA; CDR2 reads SQIVND (reference sequence). The CDR3 is 15 amino acids.

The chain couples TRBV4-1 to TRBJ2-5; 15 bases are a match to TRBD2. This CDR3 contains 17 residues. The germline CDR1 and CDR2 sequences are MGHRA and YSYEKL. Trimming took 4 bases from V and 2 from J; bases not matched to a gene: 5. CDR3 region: CASSLGTSGGLQETQYF. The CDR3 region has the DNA TGCGCCAGCAGCCTCGGGACTAGCGGGGGGCTGCAAGAGACCCAGTACTTC.

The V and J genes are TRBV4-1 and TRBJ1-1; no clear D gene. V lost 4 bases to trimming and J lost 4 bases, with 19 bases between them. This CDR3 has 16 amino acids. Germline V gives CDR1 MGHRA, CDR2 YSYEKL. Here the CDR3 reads CASSPVVRQRATEAFF. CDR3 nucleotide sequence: TGCGCCAGCAGCCCCGTTGTGAGGCAGAGGGCCACTGAAGCTTTCTTT.

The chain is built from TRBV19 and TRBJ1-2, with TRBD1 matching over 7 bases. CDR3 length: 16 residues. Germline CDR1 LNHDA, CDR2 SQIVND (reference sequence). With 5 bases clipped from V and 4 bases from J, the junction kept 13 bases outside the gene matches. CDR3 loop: CASSPSVGGGVYGYTF. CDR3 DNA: TGTGCCAGTAGTCCCTCTGTCGGAGGGGGCGTCTATGGCTACACCTTC.

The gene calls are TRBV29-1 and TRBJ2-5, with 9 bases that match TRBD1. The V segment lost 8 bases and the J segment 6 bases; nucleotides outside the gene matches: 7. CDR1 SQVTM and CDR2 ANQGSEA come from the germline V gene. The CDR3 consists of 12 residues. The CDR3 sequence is CSTGTGSKTQYF. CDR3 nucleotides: TGCAGCACGGGGACAGGGTCCAAGACCCAGTACTTC.

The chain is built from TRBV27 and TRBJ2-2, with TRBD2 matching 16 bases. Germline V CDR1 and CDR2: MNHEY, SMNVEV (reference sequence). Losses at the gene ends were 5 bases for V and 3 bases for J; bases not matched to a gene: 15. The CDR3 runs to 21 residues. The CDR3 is CASSPRRTGTSGRGDTGELFF. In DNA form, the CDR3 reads TGTGCCAGCAGTCCTAGACGGACTGGGACTAGCGGGAGGGGGGACACCGGGGAGCTGTTTTTT.

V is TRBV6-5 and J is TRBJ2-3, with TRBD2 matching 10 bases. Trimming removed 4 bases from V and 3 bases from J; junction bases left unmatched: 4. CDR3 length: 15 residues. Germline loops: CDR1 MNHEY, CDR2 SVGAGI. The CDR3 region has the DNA TGTGCCAGCAGTTCCTTAGCGGGAGGTACAGATACGCAGTATTTT. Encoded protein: CASSSLAGGTDTQYF.

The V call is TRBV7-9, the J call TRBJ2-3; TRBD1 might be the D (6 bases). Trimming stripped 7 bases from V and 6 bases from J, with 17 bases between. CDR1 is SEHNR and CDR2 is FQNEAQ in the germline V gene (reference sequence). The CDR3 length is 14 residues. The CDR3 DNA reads TGTGCCAGCACCCTAGGGGGAATCCAGGATACGCAGTATTTT. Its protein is CASTLGGIQDTQYF.

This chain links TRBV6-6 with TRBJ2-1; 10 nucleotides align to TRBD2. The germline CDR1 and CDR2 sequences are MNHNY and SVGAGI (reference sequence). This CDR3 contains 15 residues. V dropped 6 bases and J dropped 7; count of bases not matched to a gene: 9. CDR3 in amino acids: CASSLSGGEGNEQFF. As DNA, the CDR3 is TGTGCCAGCAGCCTAAGCGGGGGGGAGGGGAATGAGCAGTTCTTC.

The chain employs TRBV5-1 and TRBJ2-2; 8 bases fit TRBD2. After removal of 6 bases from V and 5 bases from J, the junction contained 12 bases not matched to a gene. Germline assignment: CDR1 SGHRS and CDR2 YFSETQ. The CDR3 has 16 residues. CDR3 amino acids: CASTWLASGGTGELFF. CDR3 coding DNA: TGCGCCAGCACCTGGTTAGCAAGCGGGGGAACCGGGGAGCTGTTTTTT.

CDR3 bases: TGCAGCGTTGAAACAGTCATGAACACTGAAGCTTTCTTT. Amino acids: CSVETVMNTEAFF. V is TRBV29-1 and J is TRBJ1-1; D gene unclear. The length of the CDR3 is 13 residues. Germline CDR1 and CDR2: SQVTM and ANQGSEA. Trimming took off 2 bases at V and 0 bases at J, with 7 bases between the two ends.

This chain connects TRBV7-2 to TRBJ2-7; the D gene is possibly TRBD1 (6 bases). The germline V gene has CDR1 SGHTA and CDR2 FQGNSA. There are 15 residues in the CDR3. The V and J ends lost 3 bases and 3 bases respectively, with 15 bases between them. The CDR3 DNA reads TGTGCCAGCAGCTTGGGGACACTCACCCTCTACGAGCAGTACTTC. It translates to CASSLGTLTLYEQYF.